This T cell receptor beta chain was captured in a study of response to subunit inactivated influenza vaccine (dated by TCRdb to 2016 to 2019). Context from the whole study: The study used deep quantitative T cell receptor repertoire profiling to track responses to a trivalent subunit inactivated influenza vaccine.

Including the terminal cysteine and phenylalanine, the CDR3 comprises 14 residues. Only the CDR3 DNA stays, 42 bases, in frame from base 1. Trimmed from V: 6 bases; trimmed from J: 0 bases; junction bases lacking a gene match: 4. Study-wide conclusions, independent of this receptor: The authors suggested that each seasonal influenza vaccination may recruit only a limited number of new T cells.

As to this clonotype: The antigen it binds to is not known. It has no much larger one-base neighbor in the sample; base qualities were not kept.

Libraries were made using RT-PCR. The sample was run on an Illumina HiSeq 2500. Starting from the raw public reads, TCRdb applied fastp trimming at Q25, assembled clones with MiXCR and retained in-frame beta chains. Each entry merges the rows of one CDR3 protein and shows their most common DNA and genes. This sample gives 600,000 to 850,000 distinct CDR3 sequences in total; around 15% of them show up just once. The ten largest clonotypes hold roughly 7.2% of the sample. The starting material was PBMCs from blood, obtained 14 to 15 days before vaccination. This TCR was sampled from a man aged 50 or older who received an inactivated influenza vaccine. Donor details come from another sample of the same person, matched by shared clones. The chain joins TRBV12-3 or TRBV12-4 to TRBJ1-1; 7 junctional bases match TRBD1. The nucleotide sequence is given as TGTGCCAGCAGCAAGACAGGGATGAACACTGAAGCTTTCTTT. This yields the protein CASSKTGMNTEAFF.